A selection of T cell receptor beta chains follows, all from one sample in a study of T cell responses to AZD1222 COVID-19 vaccine. Some clones are missing from TCRdb's copy, which holds only in-frame ones; the method was immunoSEQ multiplex PCR. Of about 150,000 clones listed, 75% to 95% are singletons. The sample consisted of peripheral blood, taken 28 days after the second AZD1222 dose. Receptors were obtained from an adult who received the AZD1222 COVID-19 vaccine. CDR3s include the opening cysteine and the closing phenylalanine or tryptophan. D genes are given only for firm matches. Rows may omit the clone size; those that give it use once, few, many or a size class.

TRBJ2-7,.,.,TRBV4-1,TGCGCCAGCAGCCAACCGAGGGCAGGCTACAACGAGCAGTACTTC,CASSQPRAGYNEQYF
TRBJ1-5,.,TRBD1,TRBV6-5,TGTGCCAGCGGTTCTAGCAGGGGGCAACAGCCCCAGCATTTT,CASGSSRGQQPQHF
TRBJ2-1,.,TRBD2,TRBV19,TGTGCCAGTAGCCTATCTAGCGGGCCCTCCTACAATGAGCAGTTCTTC,CASSLSSGPSYNEQFF
TRBJ1-2,.,.,TRBV7-9,TGTGCCAGCAGGTCAGCCACCGAGGCTCATGGCTACACCTTC,CASRSATEAHGYTF
TRBJ2-1,.,.,TRBV5-4,TGTGCCAGCAGCTTGGTAGTCGGCTCCTACAATGAGCAGTTCTTC,CASSLVVGSYNEQFF
TRBJ1-3,.,.,TRBV28,TGTGCCAGCAGTCCTACCTTGCCGGGACACTTCTCTGGAAACACCATATATTTT,CASSPTLPGHFSGNTIYF
TRBJ2-3,.,TRBD2,TRBV30,TGTGCCTGGAGACTAGCGGGAGTTCGACCAGATACGCAGTATTTT,CAWRLAGVRPDTQYF
TRBJ2-1,.,.,TRBV19,TGTGCCAGTAGTATATACGGAGGTGAGCAGTTCTTC,CASSIYGGEQFF
TRBJ1-2,.,TRBD1,TRBV6-5,TGTGCCAGCAGGGGGACAGTTTACTATGGCTACACCTTC,CASRGTVYYGYTF
TRBJ1-1,once,.,TRBV19,TGTGCCAGTAGTCCCGAGACGGTACGGAACACTGAAGCTTTCTTT,CASSPETVRNTEAFF